This TCR beta chain derives from a study of metastatic and nonmetastatic thyroid tumors. Study-level information: Repertoire data that came from the blood and tumor or nodule tissue of malignant and benign thyroid patients were compared. Study outcomes and limitations: Malignant thyroid tumors reportedly had TCR beta diversity that was significantly higher than in benign nodules, in blood and tumor.

Regarding this clone: The antigen remains undetermined. The junction departs from the called germline gene at one end, perhaps through a read error.

Patients were all untreated before their thyroid surgery. As handled by the study authors: Building a distant-metastasis classifier for papillary thyroid cancer drew on CDR3 differences across clinicopathological groups. With MiXCR, TCRdb reprocessed the PCR reads. These V and J calls originate from TCRdb's pipeline instead of the authors' own analysis. The sample lists several thousand clones, approximately 31% occurring once. The CDR3 loop spans 15 amino acids. The germline V gene encodes CDR1 MNHNS and CDR2 SASEGT. V is TRBV6-1 and J is TRBJ1-6, with no clear D. The sequence was collected from a female donor with papillary thyroid cancer or a benign thyroid nodule (not recorded which). Some clones in this sample may be carry-over from other donors' samples. The sample consisted of adjacent normal tissue. CDR3: CASSEMSNQNSPIHF. CDR3 DNA: TGTGCCAGCAGTGAAATGAGCAACCAAAATTCACCCATCCACTTT.